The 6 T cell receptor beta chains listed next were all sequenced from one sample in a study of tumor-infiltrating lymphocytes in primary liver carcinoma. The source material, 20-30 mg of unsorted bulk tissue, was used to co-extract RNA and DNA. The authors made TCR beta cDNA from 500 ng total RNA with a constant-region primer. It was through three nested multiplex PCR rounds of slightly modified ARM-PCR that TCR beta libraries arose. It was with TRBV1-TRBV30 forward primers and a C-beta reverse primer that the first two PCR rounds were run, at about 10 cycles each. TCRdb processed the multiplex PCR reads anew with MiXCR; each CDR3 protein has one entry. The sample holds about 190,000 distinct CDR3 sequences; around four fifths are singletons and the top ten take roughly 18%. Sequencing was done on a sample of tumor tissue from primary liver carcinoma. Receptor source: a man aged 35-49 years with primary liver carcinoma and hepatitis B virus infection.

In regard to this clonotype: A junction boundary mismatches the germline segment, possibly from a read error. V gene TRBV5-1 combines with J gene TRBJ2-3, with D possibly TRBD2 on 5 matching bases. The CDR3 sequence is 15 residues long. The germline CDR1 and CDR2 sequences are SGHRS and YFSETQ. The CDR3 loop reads CGSSFGVGFTDTQYF. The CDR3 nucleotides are TGCGGCAGCAGCTTCGGGGTGGGATTCACAGATACGCAGTATTTT. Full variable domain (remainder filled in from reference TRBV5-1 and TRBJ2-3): KAGVTQTPRYLIKTRGQQVTLSCSPISGHRSVSWYQQTPGQGLQFLFEYFSETQRNKGNFPGRFSGRQFSNSRSEMNVSTLELGDSALYLCGSSFGVGFTDTQYFGPGTRLTVL.

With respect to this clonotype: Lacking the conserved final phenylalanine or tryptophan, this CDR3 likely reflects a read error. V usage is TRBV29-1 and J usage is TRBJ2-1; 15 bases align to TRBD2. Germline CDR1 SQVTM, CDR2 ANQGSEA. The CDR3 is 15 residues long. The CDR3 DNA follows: TGCAGTCTTGGACTAGCGGGAGGGTTCTACAATGAGCAGTTCTTA. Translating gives CSLGLAGGFYNEQFL.

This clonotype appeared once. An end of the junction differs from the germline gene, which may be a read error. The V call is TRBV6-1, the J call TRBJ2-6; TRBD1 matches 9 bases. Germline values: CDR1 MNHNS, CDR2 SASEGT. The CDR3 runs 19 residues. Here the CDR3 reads CASSALWDREVGGANVLTF. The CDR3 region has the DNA TGTGCCAGCAGTGCACTCTGGGACAGGGAAGTAGGTGGGGCCAATGTCCTGACTTTC.

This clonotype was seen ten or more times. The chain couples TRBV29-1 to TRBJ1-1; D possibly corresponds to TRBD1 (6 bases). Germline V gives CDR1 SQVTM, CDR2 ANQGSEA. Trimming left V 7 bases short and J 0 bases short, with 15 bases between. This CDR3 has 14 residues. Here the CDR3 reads CSGKRGQLNTEAFF. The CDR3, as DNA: TGCAGCGGAAAACGGGGGCAGCTGAACACTGAAGCTTTCTTT.

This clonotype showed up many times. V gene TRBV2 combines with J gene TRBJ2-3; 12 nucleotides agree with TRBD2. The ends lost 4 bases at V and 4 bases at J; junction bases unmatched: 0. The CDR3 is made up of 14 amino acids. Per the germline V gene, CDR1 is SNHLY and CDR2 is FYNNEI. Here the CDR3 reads CASSGLAGADTQYF. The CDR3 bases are TGTGCCAGCAGTGGACTAGCGGGAGCAGATACGCAGTATTTT.

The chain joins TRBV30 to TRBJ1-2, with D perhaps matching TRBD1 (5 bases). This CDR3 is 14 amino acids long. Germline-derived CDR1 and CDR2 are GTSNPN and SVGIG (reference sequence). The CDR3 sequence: CIWTQGSKDYGYTF. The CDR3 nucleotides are TGTATCTGGACCCAGGGAAGCAAAGACTATGGCTACACCTTC. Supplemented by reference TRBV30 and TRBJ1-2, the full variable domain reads SQTIHQWPATLVQPVGSPLSLECTVEGTSNPNLYWYRQAAGRGLQLLFYSVGIGQISSEVPQNLSASRPQDRQFILSSKKLLLSDSGFYLCIWTQGSKDYGYTFGSGTRLTVV.